The 31 T cell receptor beta chains below were found in one sample sequenced in a study of blood T cell repertoires in COVID-19. The table came from immunoSEQ multiplex PCR; TCRdb's copy has only in-frame clones and leaves some out. The table shows 300,000 to 450,000 clones, with 85% occurring only once. Specimen: peripheral blood. Source of these receptors: a woman aged 18-29 years with acute or convalescent COVID-19.

This chain connects TRBV28 to TRBJ2-7, with 9 bases matching TRBD2. Germline V gene data show CDR1 as MDHEN and CDR2 as SYDVKM. The CDR3 consists of 16 residues. V was clipped by 3 bases and J by 2 bases; unmatched bases: 8. This CDR3 reads CASSLLAGASTYEQYF. DNA for the CDR3: TGTGCCAGCAGTTTGTTAGCGGGAGCCTCCACCTACGAGCAGTACTTC.

This chain connects TRBV9 to TRBJ2-3; no clear D. The CDR3 is 14 amino acids. Trimming left V 4 bases short and J 1 base short, with 10 bases between. Germline values: CDR1 SGDLS, CDR2 YYNGEE. The CDR3 coding sequence is TGTGCCAGCAGCACCCAGTCCCGCACAGATACGCAGTATTTT. It specifies CASSTQSRTDTQYF.

This sequence joins TRBV3-1 (or the pseudogene TRBV3-2) and TRBJ2-7; D possibly corresponds to TRBD1 (6 bases). The CDR3 length is 13 residues. The germline V gene has CDR1 LGHDT and CDR2 YNNKEL (reference sequence). The germline V and J ends were trimmed by 4 bases and 3 bases, with 10 bases remaining between them. CDR3 sequence (DNA): TGTGCCAGCAGCCGAACAGGGATCTACGAGCAGTACTTC. Amino acids: CASSRTGIYEQYF.

This clone has just a few counts. This chain connects TRBV29-1 to TRBJ2-7; tentatively, D is TRBD1 (6 bases). The CDR3 loop spans 14 amino acids. The V and J ends lost 7 bases and 2 bases respectively, with 18 bases between them. From germline, CDR1 is SQVTM and CDR2 ANQGSEA. The CDR3 here is CSAGPGQAPYEQYF. CDR3 sequence (DNA): TGCAGCGCAGGACCGGGACAAGCGCCCTACGAGCAGTACTTC.

J is TRBJ2-3 and V is TRBV24-1, with 7 bases matching TRBD1. Germline-derived CDR1 and CDR2 are KGHDR and SFDVKD. The CDR3 runs to 13 residues. Trimming took 7 bases from V and 2 from J; bases not matched to a gene: 2. The CDR3 DNA sequence: TGTGCCACCAGCGACAGGGACACAGATACGCAGTATTTT. Its translation is CATSDRDTDTQYF.

The genes are TRBV28 and TRBJ2-2; D perhaps matches TRBD2 (6 bases). The CDR3 covers 14 residues. In germline, CDR1 is MDHEN, CDR2 SYDVKM. Between the trimmed V and J ends, which lost 7 bases and 5 bases, there was a span of 14 bases. The CDR3 region is CASTTTGGTGELFF. The CDR3 DNA is TGTGCCAGCACCACCACTGGGGGGACCGGGGAGCTGTTTTTT.

This chain uses TRBV20-1 with TRBJ1-2, with TRBD1 matching 11 bases. The CDR3 runs to 14 residues. Looked up from germline, CDR1 is DFQATT and CDR2 is SNEGSKA (reference sequence). V lost 3 bases to trimming and J lost 7 bases; unmatched junction nucleotides: 7. The CDR3 sequence is CSASLRDRGAGYTF. The CDR3 DNA is TGCAGTGCTAGTCTCCGGGACAGGGGGGCTGGCTACACCTTC.

This chain links TRBV5-1 with TRBJ1-1; D ambiguous. Trimming stripped 6 bases from V and 0 bases from J, with 15 bases between. Germline-derived CDR1 and CDR2 are SGHRS and YFSETQ. This CDR3 is 15 amino acids long. Written as DNA, the CDR3 is TGCGCCAGCAACCACGACACGGGGATGAACACTGAAGCTTTCTTT. Translating gives CASNHDTGMNTEAFF. Together with reference TRBV5-1 and TRBJ1-1, the CDR3 gives the full variable domain: KAGVTQTPRYLIKTRGQQVTLSCSPISGHRSVSWYQQTPGQGLQFLFEYFSETQRNKGNFPGRFSGRQFSNSRSEMNVSTLELGDSALYLCASNHDTGMNTEAFFGQGTRLTVV.

The chain uses TRBV6-4 and TRBJ2-6; weak D call: TRBD2 (6 bases). The germline CDR1 and CDR2 sequences are MRHNA and SNTAGT. V shed 0 bases and J shed 2 bases, with 8 bases lying between them. This CDR3 contains 16 residues. As DNA, the CDR3 is TGTGCCAGCAGTGACTCTGGGGGGACTGGGGCCAACGTCCTGACTTTC. Encoded protein: CASSDSGGTGANVLTF.

CDR3 coding DNA: TGTGCCAGCAGTTGGAGACGGGGCAATCAGCCCCAGCATTTT. Residues: CASSWRRGNQPQHF. The rearrangement uses TRBV2 and TRBJ1-5; D gene ambiguous. Between the trimmed V and J ends, which lost 5 bases and 2 bases, there was a span of 10 bases. The CDR3 has 14 residues. Germline V lookup: CDR1 SNHLY, CDR2 FYNNEI.

This chain uses TRBV29-1 with TRBJ2-7; 10 nucleotides agree with TRBD1. The CDR3 is made up of 13 amino acids. Germline CDR1 is SQVTM and CDR2 is ANQGSEA. V lost 7 bases to trimming and J lost 7 bases; unmatched junction nucleotides: 10. The CDR3 is CSAIRDRGREQYF. CDR3 nucleotides: TGCAGCGCCATACGGGACAGGGGTCGTGAGCAGTACTTC.

This clone was picked up a small number of times. This rearrangement joins TRBV7-9 to TRBJ1-6, with 9 bases aligning to TRBD1. V shed 1 base, J shed 8 bases, and the junction held 0 bases outside the gene matches. The CDR3 covers 14 residues. Germline V CDR1 and CDR2: SEHNR, FQNEAQ (reference sequence). CDR3 nucleotide sequence: TGTGCCAGCAGCTTAGACAGGGGGCATTCACCCCTCCACTTT. This translates into CASSLDRGHSPLHF.

The chain couples TRBV7-9 to TRBJ1-2, with a possible D match to TRBD1 (6 bases). The germline CDR1 and CDR2 sequences are SEHNR and FQNEAQ (reference sequence). The CDR3 is 12 residues long. Trimming shortened V by 5 bases and J by 4 bases, and 8 bases separated the two germline ends. The CDR3 DNA reads as TGTGCCAGCAGCGTGGACAGCTATGGCTACACCTTC. Residues: CASSVDSYGYTF.

V usage is TRBV7-9 and J usage is TRBJ2-7; D is unclear. This CDR3 region has 12 residues. The germline CDR1 and CDR2 sequences are SEHNR and FQNEAQ (reference sequence). Trimming took 7 bases from V and 5 from J, leaving 12 bases between them. CDR3 in DNA: TGTGCCAGCACCCTAGGTGGCAACGAGCAGTACTTC. It specifies CASTLGGNEQYF.

The chain carries TRBV13 and TRBJ1-2, with 9 bases that match TRBD1. The germline CDR1 and CDR2 sequences are PRHDT and FYEKMQ (reference sequence). Trimming cost V 5 bases and J 4 bases; bases outside gene matches: 8. CDR3 size: 15 residues. CDR3 DNA sequence: TGTGCCAGCAGCGACTACCGGGACAGGGCCTATGGCTACACCTTC. Encoded protein: CASSDYRDRAYGYTF.

This chain links TRBV5-6 with TRBJ1-2; 10 positions match TRBD1. The CDR3 runs 17 residues. V trimming: 1 base; J trimming: 4 bases; junction bases outside the gene matches: 10. Looked up from germline, CDR1 is SGHDT and CDR2 is YYEEEE. CDR3 residues: CASSLKIGTGESYGYTF. Here the CDR3 DNA reads TGTGCCAGCAGCTTGAAAATCGGGACAGGGGAGTCCTATGGCTACACCTTC.

The gene calls are TRBV19 and TRBJ1-5; D is unresolved. V was clipped by 11 bases and J by 5 bases, with 16 bases between them. Germline CDR1 is LNHDA and CDR2 is SQIVND (reference sequence). This CDR3 comprises 13 residues. CDR3 in amino acids: CAGWTGIYQPQHF. Here the CDR3 DNA reads TGTGCCGGTTGGACGGGGATTTATCAGCCCCAGCATTTT.

The V gene is TRBV5-8, the J gene TRBJ2-5; 7 positions match TRBD1. The ends lost 4 bases at V and 10 bases at J; junction bases unmatched: 13. CDR3 size: 14 residues. Germline V lookup: CDR1 SGHTS, CDR2 YDEGEE. The CDR3 DNA sequence: TGTGCCAGCAGCGCCGGGACAGCCTCTGTGGGCCAGTACTTC. Its translation: CASSAGTASVGQYF.

The gene calls are TRBV5-1 and TRBJ2-7, with TRBD2 matching over 7 bases. Germline V lookup: CDR1 SGHRS, CDR2 YFSETQ. The CDR3 is made up of 15 amino acids. V was pared by 1 base and J by 3 bases, with 7 bases of the junction left unmatched. DNA of the CDR3: TGCGCCAGCAGCTTGAGAGCGGGGAATAACTACGAGCAGTACTTC. Protein product: CASSLRAGNNYEQYF.

This clone showed up just once. Within the sample, other DNA sequences also encode this same CDR3. The V and J genes are TRBV5-4 and TRBJ2-7; 9 bases match TRBD2. Germline CDR1 and CDR2: SGHNT and YYREEE (reference sequence). CDR3 length: 14 residues. The V gene end was trimmed by 2 bases and the J gene end by 1 base; junction bases not matched to a gene: 1. CDR3 residues: CASSLAGGSYEQYF. The CDR3 region has the DNA TGTGCCAGCAGCTTAGCGGGAGGTTCCTACGAGCAGTACTTC.

The J gene is TRBJ1-1, the V gene TRBV4-2; D is perhaps TRBD1 (5 bases). Germline V gives CDR1 LGHNA, CDR2 YNFKEQ. V gave up 3 bases and J gave up 1 base, with 9 bases separating them. This CDR3 region has 14 residues. The CDR3 is CASSQGRGNTEAFF. For the CDR3, the DNA is TGTGCCAGCAGCCAGGGGAGGGGGAACACTGAAGCTTTCTTT.

This clone was recorded only once. V gene TRBV30 combines with J gene TRBJ2-5, with 9 nucleotides matching TRBD2. The trim removed 0 bases at V and 7 bases at J, leaving 6 bases unmatched. CDR1 and CDR2 (germline): GTSNPN, SVGIG (reference sequence). The CDR3 consists of 14 residues. The CDR3 nucleotides read TGTGCCTGGAGTGTACTAGCGGGTCAGGGGACCCAGTACTTC. Translated, it gives CAWSVLAGQGTQYF.

Remarks on this clone: Other DNA sequences of this sample code for an identical CDR3. The chain recombines TRBV9 with TRBJ2-7; possible D gene TRBD2, 6 bases. This CDR3 has 15 residues. Deletions cut 0 bases from V and 0 bases from J, with 10 bases between. Germline CDR1 and CDR2: SGDLS and YYNGEE. CDR3 sequence reads: CASSVGGSGSYEQYF. The CDR3 DNA sequence: TGTGCCAGCAGCGTAGGGGGTAGCGGCTCCTACGAGCAGTACTTC.

V and J are TRBV2 and TRBJ2-7, with 7 nucleotides matching TRBD1. V dropped 6 bases and J dropped 7; count of bases not matched to a gene: 12. The CDR3 consists of 14 residues. From germline, CDR1 is SNHLY and CDR2 FYNNEI. CDR3 loop: CASRAPGTDEEQYF. The CDR3 nucleotides are TGTGCCAGCAGAGCACCCGGGACAGATGAGGAGCAGTACTTC.

The chain couples TRBV12-5 to TRBJ1-2; D might be TRBD1 (5 bases). The germline gives CDR1 LGHNT, CDR2 FRNRAP. The V and J ends lost 1 base and 3 bases respectively, with 9 bases between them. The CDR3 spans 14 residues. The chain's CDR3 is CASGLGGVDYGYTF. The CDR3 nucleotides are TGTGCTAGTGGTTTGGGGGGCGTCGACTATGGCTACACCTTC.

CDR3 sequence: CASSTLAGGKYNEQFF. CDR3 in DNA: TGTGCCAGTAGTACTTTAGCGGGAGGGAAATACAATGAGCAGTTCTTC. The chain combines TRBV19 with TRBJ2-1; 11 nucleotides align to TRBD2. The length of the CDR3 is 16 residues. Germline values: CDR1 LNHDA, CDR2 SQIVND (reference sequence). The V gene end was trimmed by 4 bases and the J gene end by 4 bases; junction bases not matched to a gene: 6. The variable domain in full, with the rest retrieved from reference TRBV19 and TRBJ2-1, is DGGITQSPKYLFRKEGQNVTLSCEQNLNHDAMYWYRQDPGQGLRLIYYSQIVNDFQKGDIAEGYSVSREKKESFPLTVTSAQKNPTAFYLCASSTLAGGKYNEQFFGPGTRLTVL.

This chain links TRBV5-1 with TRBJ2-3; 7 nucleotides agree with TRBD1. The germline V gene has CDR1 SGHRS and CDR2 YFSETQ. This CDR3 has 15 amino acids. With 8 bases clipped from V and 4 bases from J, the junction kept 13 bases outside the gene matches. The CDR3 DNA reads TGCGCCAGACGAAAAACAGGGGTTGGGGCAGATACGCAGTATTTT. Amino acids: CARRKTGVGADTQYF.

CDR3 DNA sequence: TGTGCCATCAGCCGAAGACCTGACAGCGCCAACACTGAAGCTTTCTTT. Protein: CAISRRPDSANTEAFF. This chain connects TRBV10-3 to TRBJ1-1, with D possibly TRBD1 on 5 matching bases. Germline CDR1 ENHRY, CDR2 SYGVKD. The CDR3 extends over 16 amino acids. The germline V and J ends were trimmed by 6 bases and 2 bases, with 19 bases remaining between them.

The rearrangement links TRBV5-6 to TRBJ1-1; no definite D call. The CDR3 consists of 13 residues. V was clipped by 0 bases and J by 7 bases, with 10 bases between them. Germline lookup yields CDR1 SGHDT and CDR2 YYEEEE. The CDR3 spells CASSLVEGIEAFF. The DNA for the CDR3 is TGTGCCAGCAGCTTGGTGGAGGGTATTGAAGCTTTCTTT.

CDR3 sequence reads: CAIRSGGADQPQHF. CDR3 coding DNA: TGTGCCATCAGGTCAGGGGGAGCAGATCAGCCCCAGCATTTT. The chain links TRBV10-3 to TRBJ1-5; TRBD1 agrees at 7 bases. This CDR3 is built from 14 residues. The V segment lost 6 bases and the J segment 5 bases; nucleotides outside the gene matches: 7. Germline V gene lookup returns CDR1 ENHRY and CDR2 SYGVKD.

The rearrangement uses TRBV5-8 and TRBJ1-1; D remains ambiguous. Per germline, CDR1 SGHTS and CDR2 YDEGEE. The CDR3 extends over 12 amino acids. Trimming cost V 5 bases and J 5 bases, with 10 bases left between them. In nucleotides, the CDR3 is TGTGCCAGCAGGTGGGGAGATACTGAAGCTTTCTTT. This sequence encodes CASRWGDTEAFF.